These T cell receptor beta chains were read from a single sample in a study of T-cell reconstitution after alpha-beta-depleted transplantation in children. TCRdb redid the calling of the PCR reads with MiXCR, one entry per CDR3 protein. This table has around 70,000 distinct CDR3 sequences, 11% appearing once. The sample in question was PBMCs, obtained before TCRalphabeta/CD19-depleted stem cell transplant. The receptors here all came from a boy younger than 18 with acute myeloid leukemia, due to receive a stem cell transplant. The CDR3 runs from the conserved cysteine through the conserved F or W. Each record gives: clone size, D gene, V gene, J gene, CDR3 protein, CDR3 DNA. The D gene is left open where the match is weak. Rows give clone size only sometimes, using once, few, many, or a class for an expanded clone.

size: many; D: TRBD1; V: TRBV29-1; J: TRBJ2-7; CDR3: CSIRGTAYEQYF; DNA: TGCAGCATCCGAGGGACAGCCTACGAGCAGTACTTC
size: many; D: NA; V: TRBV10-2; J: TRBJ1-1; CDR3: CASSEPFGGRVTEAFF; DNA: TGCGCCAGCAGTGAACCATTCGGGGGAAGGGTCACTGAAGCTTTCTTT
size: many; D: NA; V: TRBV5-1; J: TRBJ1-1; CDR3: CASSPSPNTEAFF; DNA: TGCGCCAGCAGCCCGAGTCCCAACACTGAAGCTTTCTTT
size: many; D: TRBD2; V: TRBV15; J: TRBJ2-5; CDR3: CATAPGTSGGPRMETQYF; DNA: TGTGCCACCGCGCCGGGCACTAGCGGGGGGCCAAGGATGGAGACCCAGTACTTC
size: many; D: NA; V: TRBV6-2/TRBV6-3; J: TRBJ2-2; CDR3: CASSYTGALHRELFF; DNA: TGTGCCAGCAGTTATACTGGGGCCCTACACCGGGAGCTGTTTTTT
size: NA; D: TRBD2; V: TRBV3-1; J: TRBJ2-1; CDR3: CASSRSGGAFNEQFF; DNA: TGTGCCAGCAGCCGGAGCGGGGGGGCTTTCAATGAGCAGTTCTTC
size: many; D: TRBD1; V: TRBV3-1; J: TRBJ1-6; CDR3: CASSPSRDRGFGSPLHF; DNA: TGTGCCAGCAGTCCGTCAAGGGACAGGGGCTTTGGTTCACCCCTCCACTTT
size: few; D: NA; V: TRBV12-3/TRBV12-4; J: TRBJ2-1; CDR3: CASSSSSSSSYNEQFF; DNA: TGTGCCAGCAGTTCATCATCCAGCAGCTCCTACAATGAGCAGTTCTTC
size: many; D: TRBD2; V: TRBV27; J: TRBJ2-1; CDR3: CATSGLAGPSSYNEQFF; DNA: TGTGCCACCAGCGGACTAGCGGGGCCTAGCTCCTACAATGAGCAGTTCTTC
size: many; D: NA; V: TRBV3-1; J: TRBJ1-3; CDR3: CASSQVHSIISGNTIYF; DNA: TGTGCCAGCAGCCAAGTCCACAGTATAATCTCTGGAAACACCATATATTTT
size: many; D: NA; V: TRBV7-2; J: TRBJ1-5; CDR3: CASSPMGRPEEPQHF; DNA: TGTGCCAGCAGCCCGATGGGACGCCCGGAAGAGCCCCAGCATTTT
size: many; D: TRBD1; V: TRBV9; J: TRBJ2-4; CDR3: CASSVSPVGQDQNIQYF; DNA: TGTGCCAGCAGCGTATCGCCGGTAGGACAGGATCAAAACATTCAGTACTTC
size: many; D: TRBD2; V: TRBV5-1; J: TRBJ2-2; CDR3: CASSWTSGSRELFF; DNA: TGCGCCAGCAGCTGGACTAGCGGGAGTCGGGAGCTGTTTTTT
size: many; D: NA; V: TRBV28; J: TRBJ2-7; CDR3: CASRVAGSAYEQYF; DNA: TGTGCCAGCAGAGTGGCGGGGAGCGCCTACGAGCAGTACTTC
size: many; D: NA; V: TRBV10-3; J: TRBJ2-2; CDR3: CAISDRRGDTGELFF; DNA: TGTGCCATCAGTGACAGGCGGGGAGACACCGGGGAGCTGTTTTTT
size: many; D: NA; V: TRBV28; J: TRBJ2-6; CDR3: CASSLGRGDSGANVLTF; DNA: TGTGCCAGCAGTTTAGGCAGGGGCGACTCTGGGGCCAACGTCCTGACTTTC
size: many; D: NA; V: TRBV12-3/TRBV12-4; J: TRBJ1-4; CDR3: CASSLMGRTNEKLFF; DNA: TGTGCCAGCAGTTTAATGGGGAGAACTAATGAAAAACTGTTTTTT
size: many; D: NA; V: TRBV5-1; J: TRBJ2-5; CDR3: CASFTGRETQYF; DNA: TGCGCCAGCTTTACAGGGCGAGAGACCCAGTACTTC
size: many; D: TRBD2; V: TRBV5-1; J: TRBJ2-1; CDR3: CASSSASGPNNEQFF; DNA: TGCGCCAGCAGCTCCGCTAGCGGACCCAACAATGAGCAGTTCTTC
size: few; D: NA; V: TRBV28; J: TRBJ1-6; CDR3: CASSYITGSRNSPLHF; DNA: TGTGCCAGCAGCTACATTACAGGATCCCGTAATTCACCCCTCCACTTT
size: many; D: NA; V: TRBV5-1; J: TRBJ1-1; CDR3: CASSRSAGNTEAFF; DNA: TGCGCCAGCAGCCGGTCGGCGGGGAACACTGAAGCTTTCTTT
size: many; D: NA; V: TRBV20-1; J: TRBJ1-6; CDR3: CSAEVPGQVDNSPLHF; DNA: TGCAGTGCGGAAGTACCCGGACAAGTGGATAATTCACCCCTCCACTTT
size: many; D: NA; V: TRBV7-9; J: TRBJ2-5; CDR3: CASHLGGETQYF; DNA: TGTGCCAGCCACTTGGGGGGAGAGACCCAGTACTTC